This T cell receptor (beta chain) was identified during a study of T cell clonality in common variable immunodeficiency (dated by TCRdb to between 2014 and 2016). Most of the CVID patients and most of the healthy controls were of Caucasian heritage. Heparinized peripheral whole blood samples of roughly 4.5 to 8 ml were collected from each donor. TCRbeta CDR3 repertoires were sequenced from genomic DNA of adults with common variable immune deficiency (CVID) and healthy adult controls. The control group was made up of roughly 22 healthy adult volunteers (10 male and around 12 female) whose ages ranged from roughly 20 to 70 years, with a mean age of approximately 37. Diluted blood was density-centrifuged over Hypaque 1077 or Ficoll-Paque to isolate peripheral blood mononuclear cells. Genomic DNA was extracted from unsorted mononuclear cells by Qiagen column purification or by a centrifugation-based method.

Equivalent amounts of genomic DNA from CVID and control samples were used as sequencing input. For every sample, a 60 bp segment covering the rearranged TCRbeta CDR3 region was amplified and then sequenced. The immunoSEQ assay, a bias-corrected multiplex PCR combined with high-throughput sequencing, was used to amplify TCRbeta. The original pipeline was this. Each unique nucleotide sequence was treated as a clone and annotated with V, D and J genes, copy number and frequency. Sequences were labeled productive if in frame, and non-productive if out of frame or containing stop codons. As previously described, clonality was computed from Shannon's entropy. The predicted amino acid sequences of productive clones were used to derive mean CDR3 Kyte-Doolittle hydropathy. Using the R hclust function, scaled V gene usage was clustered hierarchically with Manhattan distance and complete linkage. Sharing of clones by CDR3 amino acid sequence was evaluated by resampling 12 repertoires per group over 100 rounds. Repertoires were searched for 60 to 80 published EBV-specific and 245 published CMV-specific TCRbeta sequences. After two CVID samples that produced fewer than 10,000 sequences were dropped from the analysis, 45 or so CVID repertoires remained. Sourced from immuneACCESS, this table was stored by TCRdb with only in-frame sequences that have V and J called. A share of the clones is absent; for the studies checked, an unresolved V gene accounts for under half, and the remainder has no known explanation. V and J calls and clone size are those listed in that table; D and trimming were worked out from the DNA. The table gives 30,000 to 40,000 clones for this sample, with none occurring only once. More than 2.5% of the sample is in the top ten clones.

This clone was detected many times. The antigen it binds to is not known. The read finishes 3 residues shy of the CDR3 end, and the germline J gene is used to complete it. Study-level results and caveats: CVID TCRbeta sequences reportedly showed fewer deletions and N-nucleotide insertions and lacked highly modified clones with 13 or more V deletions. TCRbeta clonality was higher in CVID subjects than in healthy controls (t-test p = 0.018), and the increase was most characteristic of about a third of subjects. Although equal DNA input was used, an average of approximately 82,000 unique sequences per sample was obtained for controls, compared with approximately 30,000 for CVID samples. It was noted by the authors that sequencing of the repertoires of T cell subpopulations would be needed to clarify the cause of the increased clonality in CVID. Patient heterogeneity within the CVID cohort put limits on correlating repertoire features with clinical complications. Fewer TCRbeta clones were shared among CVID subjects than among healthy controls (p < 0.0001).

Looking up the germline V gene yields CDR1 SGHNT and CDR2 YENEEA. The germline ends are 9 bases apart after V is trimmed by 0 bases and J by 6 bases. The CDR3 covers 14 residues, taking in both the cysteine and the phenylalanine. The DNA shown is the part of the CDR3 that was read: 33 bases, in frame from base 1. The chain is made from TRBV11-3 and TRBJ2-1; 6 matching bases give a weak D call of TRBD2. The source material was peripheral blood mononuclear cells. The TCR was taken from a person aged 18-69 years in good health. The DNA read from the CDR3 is TGTGCCAGCAGCTTAGAGGGGACTCGCAATGAG. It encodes CASSLEGTRNE. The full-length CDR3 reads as CASSLEGTRNEQFF.